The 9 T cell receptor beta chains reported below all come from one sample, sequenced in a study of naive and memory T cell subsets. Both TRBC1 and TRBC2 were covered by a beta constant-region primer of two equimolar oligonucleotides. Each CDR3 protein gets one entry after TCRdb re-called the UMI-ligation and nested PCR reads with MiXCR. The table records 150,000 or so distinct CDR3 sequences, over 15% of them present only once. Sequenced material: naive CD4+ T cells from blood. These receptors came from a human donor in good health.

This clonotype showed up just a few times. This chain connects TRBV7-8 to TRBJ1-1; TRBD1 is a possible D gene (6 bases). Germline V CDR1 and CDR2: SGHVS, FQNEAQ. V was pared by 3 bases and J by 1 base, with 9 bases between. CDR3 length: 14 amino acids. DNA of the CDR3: TGTGCCAGCAGCTTCGGACAGAGGAACACTGAAGCTTTCTTT. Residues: CASSFGQRNTEAFF.

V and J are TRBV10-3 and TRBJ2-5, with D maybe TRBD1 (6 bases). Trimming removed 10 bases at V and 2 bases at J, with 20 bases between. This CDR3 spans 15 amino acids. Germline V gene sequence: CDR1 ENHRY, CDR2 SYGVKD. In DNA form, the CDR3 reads TGTGCCACCCACATTTCGGGACACATACAAGAGACCCAGTACTTC. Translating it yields CATHISGHIQETQYF.

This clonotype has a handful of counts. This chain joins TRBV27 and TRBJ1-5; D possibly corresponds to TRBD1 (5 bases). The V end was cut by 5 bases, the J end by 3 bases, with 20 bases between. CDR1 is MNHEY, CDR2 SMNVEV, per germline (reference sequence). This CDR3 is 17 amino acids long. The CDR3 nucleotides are TGTGCCAGCAGTCCGACCTATGGGGGTCGGATCAATCAGCCCCAGCATTTT. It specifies CASSPTYGGRINQPQHF.

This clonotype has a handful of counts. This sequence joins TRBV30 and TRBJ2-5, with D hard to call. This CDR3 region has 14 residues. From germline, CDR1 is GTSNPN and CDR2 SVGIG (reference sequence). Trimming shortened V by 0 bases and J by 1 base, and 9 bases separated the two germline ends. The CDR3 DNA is TGTGCCTGGAGTGTACGGTCAGTCCAAGAGACCCAGTACTTC. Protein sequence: CAWSVRSVQETQYF.

The CDR3 here is CSVLRGTSFDEQYF. The CDR3 nucleotides are TGCAGCGTCCTCCGTGGGACTAGTTTCGACGAGCAGTACTTC. The chain uses TRBV29-1 and TRBJ2-7, with 8 bases aligning to TRBD2. V dropped 6 bases and J dropped 5; count of bases not matched to a gene: 12. The CDR3 spans 14 residues. The germline gives CDR1 SQVTM, CDR2 ANQGSEA.

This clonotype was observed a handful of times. CDR3 region: CASSPWGPGNEQFF. CDR3 nucleotide sequence: TGTGCCAGCAGCCCCTGGGGGCCGGGGAATGAGCAGTTCTTC. The chain uses TRBV7-2 and TRBJ2-1, with D possibly TRBD1 on 6 matching bases. Germline V gene lookup returns CDR1 SGHTA and CDR2 FQGNSA. The V and J ends lost 5 bases and 7 bases respectively, with 15 bases between them. This CDR3 comprises 14 residues. Full variable domain (rest looked up from reference TRBV7-2 and TRBJ2-1): GAGVSQSPSNKVTEKGKDVELRCDPISGHTALYWYRQSLGQGLEFLIYFQGNSAPDKSGLPSDRFSAERTGGSVSTLTIQRTQQEDSAVYLCASSPWGPGNEQFFGPGTRLTVL.

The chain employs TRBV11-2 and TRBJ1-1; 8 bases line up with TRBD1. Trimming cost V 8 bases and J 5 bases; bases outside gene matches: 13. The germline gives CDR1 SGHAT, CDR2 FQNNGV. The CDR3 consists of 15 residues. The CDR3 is CASLLAWTGRTEAFF. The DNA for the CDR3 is TGTGCCAGCCTGTTGGCCTGGACAGGGAGGACTGAAGCTTTCTTT.

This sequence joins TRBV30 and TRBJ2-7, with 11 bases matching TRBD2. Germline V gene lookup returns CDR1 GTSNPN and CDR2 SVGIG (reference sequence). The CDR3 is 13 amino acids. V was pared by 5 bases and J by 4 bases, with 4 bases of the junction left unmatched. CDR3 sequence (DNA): TGTGCCTGGGAGGGACTAGCGGCATACGAGCAGTACTTC. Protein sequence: CAWEGLAAYEQYF.

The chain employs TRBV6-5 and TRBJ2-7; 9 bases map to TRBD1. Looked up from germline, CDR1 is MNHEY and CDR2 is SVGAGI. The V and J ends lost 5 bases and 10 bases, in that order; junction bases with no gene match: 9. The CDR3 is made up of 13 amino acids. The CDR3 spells CASSGTRQGDQYF. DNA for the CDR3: TGTGCCAGCAGTGGCACCAGACAGGGGGACCAGTACTTC.